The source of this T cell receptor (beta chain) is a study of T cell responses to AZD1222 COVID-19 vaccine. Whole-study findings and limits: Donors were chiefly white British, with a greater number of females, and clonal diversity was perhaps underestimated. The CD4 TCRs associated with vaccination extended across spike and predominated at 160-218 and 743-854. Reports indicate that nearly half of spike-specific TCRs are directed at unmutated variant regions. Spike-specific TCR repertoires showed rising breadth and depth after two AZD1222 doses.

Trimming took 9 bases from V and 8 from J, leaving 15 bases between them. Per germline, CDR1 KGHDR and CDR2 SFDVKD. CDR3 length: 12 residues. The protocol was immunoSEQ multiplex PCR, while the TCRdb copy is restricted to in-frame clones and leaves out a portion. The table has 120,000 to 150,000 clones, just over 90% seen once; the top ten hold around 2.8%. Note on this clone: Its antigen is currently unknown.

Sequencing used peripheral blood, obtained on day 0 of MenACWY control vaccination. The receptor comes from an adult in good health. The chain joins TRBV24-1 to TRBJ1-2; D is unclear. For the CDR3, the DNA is TGTGCCACCGCCCGGACCGGGCAAGGCTACACCTTC. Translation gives CATARTGQGYTF.